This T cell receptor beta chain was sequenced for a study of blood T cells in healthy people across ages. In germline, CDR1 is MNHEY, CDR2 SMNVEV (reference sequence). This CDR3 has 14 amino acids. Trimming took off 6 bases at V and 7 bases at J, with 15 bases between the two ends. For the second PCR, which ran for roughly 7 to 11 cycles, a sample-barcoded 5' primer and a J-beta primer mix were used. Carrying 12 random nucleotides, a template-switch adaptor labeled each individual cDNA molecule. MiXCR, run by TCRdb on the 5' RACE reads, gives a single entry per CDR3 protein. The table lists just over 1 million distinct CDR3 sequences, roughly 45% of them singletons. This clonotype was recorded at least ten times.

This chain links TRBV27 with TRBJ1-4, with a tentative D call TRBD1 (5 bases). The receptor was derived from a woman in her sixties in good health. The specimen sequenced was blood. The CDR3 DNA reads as TGTGCCAGCAGGTCGAGGGGCTTGGGTGAAAAACTGTTTTTT. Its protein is CASRSRGLGEKLFF.